The rows below give T cell receptor beta chains drawn from one sample of a study of identical twins. MiXCR, applied by TCRdb to the 5' RACE reads, yields one record per CDR3 protein. Found here are around 230,000 distinct CDR3 sequences, roughly 7.1% of them singletons; the top ten hold less than 15%. The same data also went into a second study, on T cells expressing NK-cell markers.

The source material was CD8+ T cells sorted from blood. Receptors originate from a young woman in good health. CDR3s include the opening cysteine and the closing phenylalanine or tryptophan. The order of the fields is J gene, V gene, clone size, D gene, CDR3 protein, CDR3 DNA. The D gene is left open where the match is weak. Rows may omit the clone size; those that give it use once, few, many or a size class.

TRBJ1-2 | TRBV7-9 | . | . | CAGGLALNYGYTF | TGTGCCGGGGGATTAGCCCTTAACTATGGCTACACCTTC
TRBJ2-2 | TRBV12-3/TRBV12-4 | . | TRBD1 | CASSSRDRVPGELFF | TGTGCCAGCAGTTCGCGGGACAGGGTCCCCGGGGAGCTGTTTTTT
TRBJ2-2 | TRBV3-1 | many | . | CASSQEIFRDSETGELFF | TGTGCCAGCAGCCAAGAAATTTTCCGCGACAGCGAAACCGGGGAGCTGTTTTTT
TRBJ2-7 | TRBV7-9 | many | TRBD2 | CASSPSGGTSGSYEQYF | TGTGCCAGCAGCCCGTCGGGGGGGACTAGCGGATCCTACGAGCAGTACTTC
TRBJ2-3 | TRBV7-8 | . | . | CASSLRQPRDTQYF | TGTGCCAGCAGCCTCAGACAGCCCAGGGATACGCAGTATTTT
TRBJ2-2 | TRBV2 | few | . | CASTKDISTGELFF | TGTGCCAGCACCAAGGACATTTCCACCGGGGAGCTGTTTTTT
TRBJ2-7 | TRBV13 | . | TRBD2 | CASSSRPGGTYEQYF | TGTGCCAGCAGCTCACGACCGGGGGGAACCTACGAGCAGTACTTC
TRBJ2-4 | TRBV6-4 | . | . | CASRGRQKNIQYF | TGTGCCAGCCGGGGGCGACAGAAAAACATTCAGTACTTC
TRBJ1-3 | TRBV12-3/TRBV12-4 | . | . | CASTGRDGNTIYF | TGTGCCAGCACGGGCAGGGATGGAAACACCATATATTTT
TRBJ1-3 | TRBV20-1 | few | TRBD1 | CSARAQGDGFGNTIYF | TGCAGTGCTAGAGCTCAGGGGGATGGATTTGGAAACACCATATATTTT
TRBJ2-1 | TRBV9 | few | . | CASSVISTRPYNEQFF | TGTGCCAGCAGCGTAATCTCTACGCGGCCGTACAATGAGCAGTTCTTC
TRBJ2-2 | TRBV19 | few | . | CASAWGRDTGELFF | TGTGCCAGTGCTTGGGGTCGCGACACCGGGGAGCTGTTTTTT
TRBJ2-7 | TRBV13 | few | TRBD1 | CASSPTGLGAGGFYEQYF | TGTGCCAGCAGCCCCACGGGTCTGGGGGCAGGGGGATTCTACGAGCAGTACTTC
TRBJ1-1 | TRBV11-1 | . | . | CASSKAVQNTEAFF | TGTGCCAGCAGCAAAGCCGTCCAGAACACTGAAGCTTTCTTT
TRBJ2-7 | TRBV5-1 | many | TRBD1 | CASSFDRVYEQYF | TGCGCCAGCAGCTTTGACAGGGTGTACGAGCAGTACTTC
TRBJ2-7 | TRBV7-8 | . | . | CASSPPMTAGPGEQYF | TGTGCCAGCAGCCCCCCGATGACGGCAGGGCCGGGGGAGCAGTACTTC
TRBJ1-2 | TRBV4-3 | few | . | CASSQDHRYTF | TGCGCCAGCAGCCAAGATCACCGGTACACCTTC
TRBJ2-7 | TRBV27 | many | TRBD2 | CASSLISGIHEQYF | TGTGCCAGCAGTCTGATTAGCGGGATCCACGAGCAGTACTTC
TRBJ2-3 | TRBV30 | . | . | CAWSVDQQYF | TGTGCCTGGAGTGTGGACCAGCAGTATTTT
TRBJ1-2 | TRBV29-1 | many | TRBD1 | CSVADRGRVSSGYTF | TGCAGCGTGGCGGACAGGGGGCGAGTGTCCTCTGGCTACACCTTC
TRBJ2-7 | TRBV12-3/TRBV12-4 | many | TRBD1 | CASSTGTGGYEQYF | TGTGCCAGCAGCACGGGGACAGGCGGCTACGAGCAGTACTTC
TRBJ2-2 | TRBV20-1 | . | . | CGSIEGNTGELFF | TGCGGGTCAATAGAGGGGAACACCGGGGAGCTGTTTTTT
TRBJ1-4 | TRBV12-3/TRBV12-4 | many | . | CASSYSRPKLFF | TGTGCCAGCAGCTACAGCCGCCCAAAACTGTTTTTT
TRBJ2-5 | TRBV9 | many | . | CASSVEPQPGETQYF | TGTGCCAGCAGCGTAGAACCCCAACCAGGCGAGACCCAGTACTTC
TRBJ2-7 | TRBV20-1 | few | TRBD1 | CSANAGTGEAEQYF | TGCAGTGCCAACGCGGGGACAGGGGAGGCCGAGCAGTACTTC
TRBJ1-5 | TRBV7-2 | many | . | CASSLGPENQPQHF | TGTGCCAGCAGCTTAGGCCCAGAGAATCAGCCCCAGCATTTT